This T cell receptor beta chain was documented in a study of cytomegalovirus exposure and HLA in healthy donors. Study-level points and caveats: A few chains linked to CMV were shown in vitro to be specific for CMV antigens. The authors excluded some V segments, including TRBV6-2 and TRBV6-3, as indistinguishable. In a later analysis, specific HLA alleles were associated with approximately 17,000 TCR beta sequences at a 0.05 false discovery rate. For most subjects, TCR beta sequences were reported to predict HLA-A and HLA-B alleles with accuracy.

Researchers ran the PCR with 60 Vbeta and 13 Jbeta primers. Assay used: immunoSEQ multiplex PCR; TCRdb lists only in-frame clones, some missing. The table has some 110,000 clones, less than 80% seen once. A few counts support this clone. Its matching antigen is unknown. CDR1 and CDR2 from the germline V gene are MNHEY and SMNVEV (reference sequence). The CDR3 contains 15 residues. V lost 5 bases, J lost 6 bases, and 9 bases stayed unmatched. The chain combines TRBV27 with TRBJ1-5; 8 nucleotides match TRBD1. Sequences were obtained from PBMCs. This clonotype was sampled from a woman aged 40 to 50 in good health and CMV-seropositive. CDR3 amino acids: CASSPRGRGIQPQHF. The CDR3 DNA sequence: TGTGCCAGCAGTCCCAGGGGGCGCGGGATTCAGCCCCAGCATTTT.